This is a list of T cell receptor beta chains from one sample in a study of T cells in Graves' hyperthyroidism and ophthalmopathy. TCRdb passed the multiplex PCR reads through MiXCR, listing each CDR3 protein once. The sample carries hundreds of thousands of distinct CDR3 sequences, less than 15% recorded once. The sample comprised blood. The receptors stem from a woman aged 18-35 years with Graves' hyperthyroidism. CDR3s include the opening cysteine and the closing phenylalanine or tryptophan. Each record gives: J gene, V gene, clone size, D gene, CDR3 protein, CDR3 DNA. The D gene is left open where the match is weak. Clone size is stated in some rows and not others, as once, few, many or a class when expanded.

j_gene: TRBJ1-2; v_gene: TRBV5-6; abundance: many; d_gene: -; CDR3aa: CASSLGSGGSNGYTF; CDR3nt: TGTGCCAGCAGCTTGGGGTCCGGAGGGAGTAATGGCTACACCTTC
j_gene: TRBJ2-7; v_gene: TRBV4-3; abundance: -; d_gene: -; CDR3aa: CASSQDLGGFYEQYF; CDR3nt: TGCGCCAGCAGCCAAGATCTAGGGGGTTTCTACGAGCAGTACTTC
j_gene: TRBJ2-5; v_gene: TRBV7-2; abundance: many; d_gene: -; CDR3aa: CASSWDFTETQYF; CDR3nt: TGTGCCAGCAGCTGGGACTTCACGGAGACCCAGTACTTC
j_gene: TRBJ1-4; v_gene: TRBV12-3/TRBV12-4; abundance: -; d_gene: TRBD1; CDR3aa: CASSFPRTGGLNSEKLFF; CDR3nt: TGTGCCAGCAGTTTTCCCCGAACAGGGGGCTTAAATAGTGAAAAACTGTTTTTT
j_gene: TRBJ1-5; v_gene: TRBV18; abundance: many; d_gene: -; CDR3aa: CASSPGFDQPQHF; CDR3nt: TGTGCCAGCTCACCAGGGTTCGATCAGCCCCAGCATTTT
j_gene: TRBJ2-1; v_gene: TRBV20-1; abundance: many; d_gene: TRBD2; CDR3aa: CSVTGTSVYNEQFF; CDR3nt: TGCAGTGTCACCGGGACTAGCGTATACAATGAGCAGTTCTTC
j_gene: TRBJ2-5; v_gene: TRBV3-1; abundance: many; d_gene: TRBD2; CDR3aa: CASSPHPTGGVETQYF; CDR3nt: TGTGCCAGCAGCCCCCATCCCACGGGAGGGGTAGAGACCCAGTACTTC
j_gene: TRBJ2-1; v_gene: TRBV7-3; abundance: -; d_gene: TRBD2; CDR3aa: CANIRAGEGNEQFF; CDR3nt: TGTGCCAACATCCGAGCGGGAGAGGGGAATGAGCAGTTCTTC
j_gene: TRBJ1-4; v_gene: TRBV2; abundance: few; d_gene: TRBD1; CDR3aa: CASSPQTGASGKLFF; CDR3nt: TGTGCCAGCAGTCCCCAAACAGGGGCCTCAGGAAAACTGTTTTTT
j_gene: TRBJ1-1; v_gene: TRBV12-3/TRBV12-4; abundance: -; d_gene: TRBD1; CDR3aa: CASRTRQGTEAFF; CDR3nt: TGTGCCAGCAGGACTAGACAGGGGACTGAAGCTTTCTTT
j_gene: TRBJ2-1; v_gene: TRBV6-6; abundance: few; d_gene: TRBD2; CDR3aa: CASSYSGTSGVYNEQFF; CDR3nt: TGTGCCAGCAGTTACTCAGGGACTAGCGGGGTTTACAATGAGCAGTTCTTC